This T cell receptor (beta chain) derives from a study of blood T cells in healthy people across ages. Alongside a J-beta primer mix, a sample-barcoded 5' primer served in a second PCR lasting roughly 7 to 12 cycles. TCRdb ran MiXCR on the 5' RACE reads and lists one entry per CDR3 protein. The sample lists approximately 960,000 distinct CDR3 sequences; approximately 32% were seen once. A remark on this clonotype: Its antigen is currently unknown.

The ends were cut back, 3 bases at V and 5 bases at J, with 8 bases in the middle. The CDR3 loop spans 12 amino acids. Germline values: CDR1 GTSNPN, CDR2 SVGIG (reference sequence). Study-wide results and limits: Diversity of TCR beta per million T cells declined in a roughly linear way with age. Investigators viewed diversity estimates from one million T cells as underestimates, the study reported.

This same sample was also taken into another study, of T cells of mothers and their children. That work contributes: According to the study, all extracted RNA entered cDNA synthesis at about 1.6 ug per 15 ul.

The TCR comes from a woman aged 40-49 years in good health. Sequencing used blood. V and J are TRBV30 and TRBJ2-1; either TRBD1 or TRBD2 may supply D (5 bases each). The CDR3 is CAWSVGDNEQFF. For the CDR3, the DNA is TGTGCCTGGAGCGTGGGGGACAATGAGCAGTTCTTC.